The next 2 T cell receptor beta chains were all read from a single sample in a study of OX40 agonist ivuxolimab in advanced cancers. Assay used: immunoSEQ multiplex PCR; TCRdb lists only in-frame clones, some missing. The sample includes some 70,000 clones, nearly 90% of them seen just once. Specimen: CD4+ or CD8+ T cells sorted from blood, collected in a trial of the OX40 agonist ivuxolimab. These receptors were taken from an adult with an advanced solid tumor such as melanoma, head and neck, liver or kidney cancer.

As regards this clone: The sample has other DNA sequences that encode this CDR3 too. The chain is built from TRBV6-1 and TRBJ1-5, with 9 positions matching TRBD1. Germline V CDR1 and CDR2: MNHNS, SASEGT. J was trimmed by 7 bases and V by 6 bases; bases with no gene match: 10. CDR3 length equals 15 residues. The CDR3 protein is CASRDPVTGGQPQHF. The CDR3 nucleotides read TGTGCCAGCAGGGACCCGGTGACAGGGGGACAGCCCCAGCATTTT.

This chain joins TRBV6-1 and TRBJ1-2; D is unclear. Per germline, CDR1 MNHNS and CDR2 SASEGT. This CDR3 is 12 amino acids long. Trimming left V 7 bases short and J 8 bases short, with 14 bases between. CDR3 region: CASILGPEGYTF. The CDR3 coding sequence is TGTGCCAGCATCCTCGGGCCAGAAGGCTACACCTTC.